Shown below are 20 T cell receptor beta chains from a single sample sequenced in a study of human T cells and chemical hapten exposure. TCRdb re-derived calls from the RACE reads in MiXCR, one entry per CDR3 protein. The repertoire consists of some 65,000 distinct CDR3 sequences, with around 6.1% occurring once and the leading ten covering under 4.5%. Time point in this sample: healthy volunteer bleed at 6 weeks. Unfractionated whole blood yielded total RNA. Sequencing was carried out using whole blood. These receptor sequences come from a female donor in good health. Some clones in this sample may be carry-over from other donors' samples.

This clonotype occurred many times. Written as DNA, the CDR3 is TGTGCCAGCAGCCCCGCAGGGGGTAACACTGAAGCTTTCTTT. Translating gives CASSPAGGNTEAFF. The V gene is TRBV3-1, the J gene TRBJ1-1; 7 positions agree with TRBD1. The germline V gene has CDR1 LGHDT and CDR2 YNNKEL (reference sequence). The CDR3 extends over 14 amino acids. V lost 4 bases and J lost 2; bases outside the gene matches: 4.

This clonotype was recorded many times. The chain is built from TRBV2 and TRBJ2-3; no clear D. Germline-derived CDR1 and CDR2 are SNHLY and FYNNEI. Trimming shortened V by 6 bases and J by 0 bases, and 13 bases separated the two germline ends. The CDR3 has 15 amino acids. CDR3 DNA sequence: TGTGCCAGCAGGCCGCCGGACGCTAGCACAGATACGCAGTATTTT. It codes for CASRPPDASTDTQYF.

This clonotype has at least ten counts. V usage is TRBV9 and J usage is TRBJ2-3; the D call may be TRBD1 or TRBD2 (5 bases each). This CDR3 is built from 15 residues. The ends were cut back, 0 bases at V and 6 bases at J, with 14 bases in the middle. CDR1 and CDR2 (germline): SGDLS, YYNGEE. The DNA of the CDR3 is TGTGCCAGCAGCGTAGCTCCGGGGCCGATTGATACGCAGTATTTT. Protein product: CASSVAPGPIDTQYF. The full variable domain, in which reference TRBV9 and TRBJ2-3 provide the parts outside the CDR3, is DSGVTQTPKHLITATGQRVTLRCSPRSGDLSVYWYQQSLDQGLQFLIQYYNGEERAKGNILERFSAQQFPDLHSELNLSSLELGDSALYFCASSVAPGPIDTQYFGPGTRLTVL.

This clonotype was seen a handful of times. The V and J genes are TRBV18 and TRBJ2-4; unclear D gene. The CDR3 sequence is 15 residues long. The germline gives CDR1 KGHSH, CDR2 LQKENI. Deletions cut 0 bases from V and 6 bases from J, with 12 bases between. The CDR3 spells CASSPPMAGGNIQYF. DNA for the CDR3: TGTGCCAGCTCACCACCGATGGCAGGTGGAAACATTCAGTACTTC.

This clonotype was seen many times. CDR3 coding DNA: TGTGCCAGCAGTCTCGTAATAAGCAATCAGCCCCAGCATTTT. Translating gives CASSLVISNQPQHF. This chain uses TRBV28 with TRBJ1-5; D call uncertain. CDR3 length equals 14 residues. CDR1 and CDR2 (germline): MDHEN, SYDVKM. Trimming pared 5 bases from V and 1 base from J, leaving 9 bases between.

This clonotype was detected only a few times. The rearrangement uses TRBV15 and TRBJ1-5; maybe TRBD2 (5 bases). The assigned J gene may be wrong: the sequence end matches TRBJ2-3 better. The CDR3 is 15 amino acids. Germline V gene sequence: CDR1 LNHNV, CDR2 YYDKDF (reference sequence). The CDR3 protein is CATSRDMSAGQPQYF. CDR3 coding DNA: TGTGCCACCAGCAGAGATATGTCCGCGGGTCAGCCCCAGTATTTT.

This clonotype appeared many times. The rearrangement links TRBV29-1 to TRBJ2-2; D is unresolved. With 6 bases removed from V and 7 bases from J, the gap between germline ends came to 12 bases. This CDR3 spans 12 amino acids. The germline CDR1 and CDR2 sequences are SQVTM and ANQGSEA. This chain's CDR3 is CSVETGSGELFF. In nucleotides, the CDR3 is TGCAGCGTGGAAACGGGTAGCGGGGAGCTGTTTTTT.

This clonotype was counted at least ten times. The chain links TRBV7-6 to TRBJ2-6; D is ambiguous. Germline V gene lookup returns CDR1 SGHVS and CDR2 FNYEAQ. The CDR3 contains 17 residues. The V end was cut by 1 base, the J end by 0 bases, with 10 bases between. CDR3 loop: CASSLGAGNSGANVLTF. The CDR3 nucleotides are TGTGCCAGCAGCTTAGGGGCCGGAAACTCTGGGGCCAACGTCCTGACTTTC.

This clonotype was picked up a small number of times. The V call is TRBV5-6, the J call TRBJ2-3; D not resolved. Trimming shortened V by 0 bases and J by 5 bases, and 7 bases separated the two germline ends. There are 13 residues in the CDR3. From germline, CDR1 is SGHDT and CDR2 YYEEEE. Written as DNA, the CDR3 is TGTGCCAGCAGCTTGGAGGAAGGAGATACGCAGTATTTT. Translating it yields CASSLEEGDTQYF.

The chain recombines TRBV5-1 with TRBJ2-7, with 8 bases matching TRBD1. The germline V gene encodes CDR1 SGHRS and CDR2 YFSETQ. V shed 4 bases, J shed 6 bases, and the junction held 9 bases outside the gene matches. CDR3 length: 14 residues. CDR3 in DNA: TGCGCCAGCAGCCCCGGGACAGGACCGAGCGAGCAGTACTTC. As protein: CASSPGTGPSEQYF.

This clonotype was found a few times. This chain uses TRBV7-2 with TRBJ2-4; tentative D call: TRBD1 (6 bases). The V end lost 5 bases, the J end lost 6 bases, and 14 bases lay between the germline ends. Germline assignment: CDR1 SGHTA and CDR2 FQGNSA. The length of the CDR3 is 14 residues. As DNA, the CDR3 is TGTGCCAGCAGCGTAACAGGGCAAGGAAACATTCAGTACTTC. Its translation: CASSVTGQGNIQYF. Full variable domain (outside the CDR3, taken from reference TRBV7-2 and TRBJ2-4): GAGVSQSPSNKVTEKGKDVELRCDPISGHTALYWYRQSLGQGLEFLIYFQGNSAPDKSGLPSDRFSAERTGGSVSTLTIQRTQQEDSAVYLCASSVTGQGNIQYFGAGTRLSVL.

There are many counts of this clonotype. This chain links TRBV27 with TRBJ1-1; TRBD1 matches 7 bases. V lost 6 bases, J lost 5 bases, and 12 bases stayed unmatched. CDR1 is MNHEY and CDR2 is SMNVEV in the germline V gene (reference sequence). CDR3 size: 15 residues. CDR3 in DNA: TGTGCCAGCAGGGTGACAGGGAGCGATGTTACTGAAGCTTTCTTT. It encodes CASRVTGSDVTEAFF.

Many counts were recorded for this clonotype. CDR3: CASGGGNYNEQFF. CDR3 DNA: TGTGCCAGCGGGGGGGGCAATTACAATGAGCAGTTCTTC. This chain joins TRBV28 and TRBJ2-1; perhaps TRBD2 as D (7 bases). CDR1 is MDHEN and CDR2 is SYDVKM in the germline V gene. The CDR3 is 13 amino acids. Trimming pared 8 bases from V and 4 bases from J, leaving 12 bases between.

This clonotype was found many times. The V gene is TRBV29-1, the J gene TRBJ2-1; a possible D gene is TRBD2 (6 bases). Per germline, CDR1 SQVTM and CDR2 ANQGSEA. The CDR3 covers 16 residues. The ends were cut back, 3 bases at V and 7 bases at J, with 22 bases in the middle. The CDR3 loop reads CSVENLANPKANEQFF. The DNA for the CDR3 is TGCAGCGTTGAGAACCTAGCGAACCCCAAAGCAAATGAGCAGTTCTTC.

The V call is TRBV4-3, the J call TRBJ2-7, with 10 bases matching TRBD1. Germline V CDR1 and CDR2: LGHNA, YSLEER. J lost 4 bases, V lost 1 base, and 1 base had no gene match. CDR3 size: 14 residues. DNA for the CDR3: TGCGCCAGCAGCCAAGGGGACAGGGGTTACGAGCAGTACTTC. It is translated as CASSQGDRGYEQYF.

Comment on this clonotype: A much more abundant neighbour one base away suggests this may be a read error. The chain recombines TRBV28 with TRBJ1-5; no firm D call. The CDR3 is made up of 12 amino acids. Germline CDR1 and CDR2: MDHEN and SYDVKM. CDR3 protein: CASSQTSQPQNF. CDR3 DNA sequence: TGTGCCAGCAGCCAAACCAGCCAGCCCCAGAATTTT.

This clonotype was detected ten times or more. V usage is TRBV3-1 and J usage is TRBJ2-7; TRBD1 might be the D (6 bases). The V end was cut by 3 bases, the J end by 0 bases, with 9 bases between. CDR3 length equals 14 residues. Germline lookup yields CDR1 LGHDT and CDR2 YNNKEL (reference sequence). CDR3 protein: CASSQWTASYEQYF. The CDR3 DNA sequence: TGTGCCAGCAGCCAGTGGACAGCCTCCTACGAGCAGTACTTC.

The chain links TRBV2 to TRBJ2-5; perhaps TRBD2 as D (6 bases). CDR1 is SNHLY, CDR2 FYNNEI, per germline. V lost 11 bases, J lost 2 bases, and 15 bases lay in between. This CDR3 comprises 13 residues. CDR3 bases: TGTGCCTTGCGGGGCGGAAGGCAAGAGACCCAGTACTTC. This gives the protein CALRGGRQETQYF. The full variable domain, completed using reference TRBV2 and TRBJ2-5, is EPEVTQTPSHQVTQMGQEVILRCVPISNHLYFYWYRQILGQKVEFLVSFYNNEISEKSEIFDDQFSVERPDGSNFTLKIRSTKLEDSAMYFCALRGGRQETQYFGPGTRLLVL.

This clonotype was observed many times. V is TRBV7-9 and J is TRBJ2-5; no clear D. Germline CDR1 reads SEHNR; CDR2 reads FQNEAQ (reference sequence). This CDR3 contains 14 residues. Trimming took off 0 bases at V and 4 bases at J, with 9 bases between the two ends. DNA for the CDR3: TGTGCCAGCAGCTTAGCGCCGGGCGCAGAGACCCAGTACTTC. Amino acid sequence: CASSLAPGAETQYF.

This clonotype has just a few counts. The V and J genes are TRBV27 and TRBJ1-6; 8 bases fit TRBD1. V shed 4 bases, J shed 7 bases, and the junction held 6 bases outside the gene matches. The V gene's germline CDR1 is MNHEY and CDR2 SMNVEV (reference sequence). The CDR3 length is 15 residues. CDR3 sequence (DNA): TGTGCCAGCAGTTCGGGACAGGTGCTAAATTCACCCCTCCACTTT. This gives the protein CASSSGQVLNSPLHF.